These 26 T cell receptor beta chains were sequenced from one sample in a study of cytomegalovirus exposure and HLA in healthy donors. 60 Vbeta and 13 Jbeta primers were used in PCR. Clones were sequenced by immunoSEQ multiplex PCR, and TCRdb holds only the in-frame ones, with some missing. The table lists tens of thousands of clones, 80% of them singletons, with about 34% in the top ten. The source material was PBMCs. The receptors were gathered from a man aged 45-60 years in good health and CMV-seropositive.

This chain uses TRBV5-1 with TRBJ2-2; no reliable D call. This CDR3 contains 15 residues. The germline V gene encodes CDR1 SGHRS and CDR2 YFSETQ. V lost 0 bases and J lost 1, with 7 bases in between. The CDR3 reads CASSLVTGNTGELFF. For the CDR3, the DNA is TGCGCCAGCAGCTTGGTGACGGGGAACACCGGGGAGCTGTTTTTT.

V usage is TRBV6-5 and J usage is TRBJ1-6, with TRBD1 matching 7 bases. The CDR3 sequence is 16 residues long. V dropped 0 bases and J dropped 6; count of bases not matched to a gene: 5. Germline V gene lookup returns CDR1 MNHEY and CDR2 SVGAGI. CDR3 DNA sequence: TGTGCCAGCAGTTACTCTGGGACAGAAAGTAATTCACCCCTCCACTTT. Its protein is CASSYSGTESNSPLHF.

The chain recombines TRBV19 with TRBJ2-1, with D possibly TRBD1 on 6 matching bases. This CDR3 contains 15 residues. V lost 3 bases to trimming and J lost 7 bases, with 16 bases between them. Germline CDR1 reads LNHDA; CDR2 reads SQIVND (reference sequence). The CDR3 region has the DNA TGTGCCAGTAGTATCCCCAGGGGTTATGAGAATGAGCAGTTCTTC. This translates into CASSIPRGYENEQFF.

This clone was counted only a few times. Here the CDR3 reads CACRTGIAWNNEKLFF. The CDR3 region has the DNA TGTGCCTGCCGGACAGGGATCGCGTGGAATAATGAAAAACTGTTTTTT. The V call is TRBV30, the J call TRBJ1-4, with 8 nucleotides matching TRBD1. The CDR3 spans 16 residues. V was pared by 6 bases and J by 4 bases, with 13 bases of the junction left unmatched. Germline V gives CDR1 GTSNPN, CDR2 SVGIG (reference sequence).

For this clone: The junction does not match germline at one end; this may be a read error. The gene calls are TRBV5-4 and TRBJ2-4, with 10 bases aligning to TRBD2. The CDR3 is 20 residues long. Germline V lookup: CDR1 SGHNT, CDR2 YYREEE (reference sequence). CDR3 residues: CASSPRLAGAGMGAKNSQYF. In DNA form, the CDR3 reads TGTGCCAGCAGCCCGCGCCTAGCGGGAGCGGGGATGGGGGCCAAAAACAGTCAGTACTTC.

CDR3 residues: CASSPYRAGANVLTF. CDR3 bases: TGTGCCAGTAGTCCTTACAGGGCGGGGGCCAACGTCCTGACTTTC. J is TRBJ2-6 and V is TRBV19; D might be TRBD1 (6 bases). The germline V gene encodes CDR1 LNHDA and CDR2 SQIVND (reference sequence). The CDR3 length is 15 residues. V lost 5 bases and J 4 bases, leaving 12 bases between the germline ends.

The chain joins TRBV30 to TRBJ1-1; perhaps TRBD1 as D (5 bases). The germline V gene encodes CDR1 GTSNPN and CDR2 SVGIG (reference sequence). The CDR3 totals 13 residues. With 0 bases removed from V and 0 bases from J, the gap between germline ends came to 5 bases. CDR3 amino acids: CAWSVQVNTEAFF. CDR3 nucleotide sequence: TGTGCCTGGAGTGTACAGGTGAACACTGAAGCTTTCTTT.

The gene calls are TRBV27 and TRBJ2-3, with 10 bases identical to TRBD2. This CDR3 is 14 amino acids long. Looked up from germline, CDR1 is MNHEY and CDR2 is SMNVEV (reference sequence). V gave up 2 bases and J gave up 5 bases; unmatched junction bases: 1. CDR3 sequence: CASSLGLAEDTQYF. In nucleotides, the CDR3 is TGTGCCAGCAGTTTAGGACTAGCGGAAGATACGCAGTATTTT.

The chain joins TRBV5-6 to TRBJ1-1; maybe TRBD1 (5 bases). The CDR3 extends over 14 amino acids. Germline V lookup: CDR1 SGHDT, CDR2 YYEEEE. V was shortened by 4 bases and J by 3 bases, with 13 bases between the two germline ends. Written as DNA, the CDR3 is TGTGCCAGCAGCCACGGGGGGTTCGACACTGAAGCTTTCTTT. Its protein product is CASSHGGFDTEAFF.

The J gene is TRBJ1-2, the V gene TRBV4-1; D might be TRBD1 (5 bases). The CDR3 runs 16 residues. V lost 0 bases and J 8 bases, leaving 19 bases between the germline ends. Germline lookup yields CDR1 MGHRA and CDR2 YSYEKL. CDR3 region: CASSQDRQGSTRGYTF. The CDR3 DNA sequence: TGCGCCAGCAGCCAAGATCGTCAGGGATCTACAAGAGGCTACACCTTC.

The V call is TRBV13, the J call TRBJ2-1; TRBD2 agrees at 11 bases. The CDR3 runs to 16 residues. CDR1 and CDR2 from the germline V gene are PRHDT and FYEKMQ (reference sequence). The trim removed 4 bases at V and 6 bases at J, leaving 8 bases unmatched. The CDR3 nucleotides read TGTGCCAGCAGCTCGGGGCGGGGACTAGCGGTCAATGAGCAGTTCTTC. Translation: CASSSGRGLAVNEQFF.

V and J are TRBV11-2 and TRBJ2-3; D possibly corresponds to TRBD2 (6 bases). V was clipped by 0 bases and J by 6 bases, with 16 bases between them. Per germline, CDR1 SGHAT and CDR2 FQNNGV. The CDR3 consists of 16 residues. CDR3 sequence reads: CASSLDRRGLWDTQYF. As DNA, the CDR3 is TGTGCCAGCAGCTTAGATCGGCGGGGCCTATGGGATACGCAGTATTTT.

The chain recombines TRBV4-1 with TRBJ2-6, with unresolved D. Germline V gives CDR1 MGHRA, CDR2 YSYEKL. This CDR3 is 16 amino acids long. Deletions cut 1 base from V and 1 base from J, with 8 bases between. The CDR3 sequence: CASSQVIDSGANVLTF. As DNA, the CDR3 is TGCGCCAGCAGCCAAGTGATAGATTCTGGGGCCAACGTCCTGACTTTC.

The rearrangement joins TRBV21-1 to TRBJ2-7; the table's D call, TRBD1, was not checked against the DNA. TRBV21-1 is annotated as a pseudogene. The CDR3 spans 22 residues. This chain's CDR3 is CASSTNPTPGQGHFHRSYEQYF. CDR3 sequence (DNA): TGTGCCAGCAGTACCAACCCCACCCCGGGACAGGGGCACTTCCACCGTTCCTACGAGCAGTACTTC.

The rearrangement joins TRBV27 to TRBJ2-5, with D possibly TRBD1 on 6 matching bases. The better agreement between TRBJ2-7 and the DNA end casts doubt on the J call. CDR1 MNHEY and CDR2 SMNVEV come from the germline V gene (reference sequence). The CDR3 contains 13 residues. The DNA for the CDR3 is TGTGCCAGCAGTAACCCCAACAGGGACGAGCAGTACTTC. Amino acids: CASSNPNRDEQYF.

The V and J genes are TRBV9 and TRBJ2-1; 7 nucleotides agree with TRBD2. The V gene end was trimmed by 0 bases and the J gene end by 4 bases; junction bases not matched to a gene: 4. The CDR3 is made up of 15 amino acids. CDR1 is SGDLS and CDR2 is YYNGEE in the germline V gene. CDR3 bases: TGTGCCAGCAGCGTAGTAGCGGGCCTATACAATGAGCAGTTCTTC. It encodes CASSVVAGLYNEQFF.

The chain has TRBV13 and TRBJ2-3; 11 nucleotides align to TRBD2. CDR3 length equals 18 residues. Trimming cost V 1 base and J 4 bases; bases outside gene matches: 10. Looked up from germline, CDR1 is PRHDT and CDR2 is FYEKMQ (reference sequence). In DNA form, the CDR3 reads TGTGCCAGCAGCTTAGTGGGGCGTAGCGGGAGGGCCGCAGATACGCAGTATTTT. Translation gives CASSLVGRSGRAADTQYF.

V usage is TRBV5-6 and J usage is TRBJ1-5; 11 bases line up with TRBD1. CDR1 and CDR2 from the germline V gene are SGHDT and YYEEEE. The CDR3 runs 15 residues. The J segment lost 5 bases and the V segment lost 4 bases, leaving 5 bases of the junction unmatched. CDR3 nucleotide sequence: TGTGCCAGCAGCCTTCGGACAGGGGGCGATCAGCCCCAGCATTTT. It codes for CASSLRTGGDQPQHF.

V usage is TRBV7-3 and J usage is TRBJ2-3, with 7 bases aligning to TRBD1. Germline CDR1 reads SGHTA; CDR2 reads FQGTGA. The CDR3 consists of 14 residues. The ends lost 5 bases at V and 4 bases at J; junction bases unmatched: 6. The DNA for the CDR3 is TGTGCCAGCAGCCGACAGGGAAGAGCAGATACGCAGTATTTT. This sequence encodes CASSRQGRADTQYF. The variable domain in full, completed from reference TRBV7-3 and TRBJ2-3, reads GAGVSQTPSNKVTEKGKYVELRCDPISGHTALYWYRQSLGQGPEFLIYFQGTGAADDSGLPNDRFFAVRPEGSVSTLKIQRTERGDSAVYLCASSRQGRADTQYFGPGTRLTVL.

The chain joins TRBV6-1 to TRBJ1-4, with 7 bases matching TRBD1. The germline gives CDR1 MNHNS, CDR2 SASEGT. This CDR3 region has 15 residues. V trimming: 4 bases; J trimming: 7 bases; junction bases outside the gene matches: 9. The CDR3 DNA sequence: TGTGCCAGCAGTGGAACCGGGACAGCCACTGAAAAACTGTTTTTT. Protein sequence: CASSGTGTATEKLFF.

This rearrangement joins TRBV9 to TRBJ1-3, with unresolved D. V lost 0 bases and J lost 3, with 10 bases in between. Germline V lookup: CDR1 SGDLS, CDR2 YYNGEE. There are 15 residues in the CDR3. Here the CDR3 reads CASSVAPGRGNTIYF. DNA of the CDR3: TGTGCCAGCAGCGTAGCTCCGGGTCGTGGAAACACCATATATTTT.

The chain carries TRBV11-1 and TRBJ1-3; D gene ambiguous. Germline V gene lookup returns CDR1 SGHAT and CDR2 FQDESV (reference sequence). The CDR3 is 15 residues long. Trimming stripped 1 base from V and 0 bases from J, with 7 bases between. CDR3 protein: CASSLEANSGNTIYF. The CDR3 DNA sequence: TGTGCCAGCAGCTTAGAAGCAAACTCTGGAAACACCATATATTTT.

The V call is TRBV7-3, the J call TRBJ2-2; D perhaps matches TRBD2 (5 bases). The CDR3 spans 16 residues. V lost 1 base, J lost 3 bases, and 12 bases lay in between. CDR1 is SGHTA, CDR2 FQGTGA, per germline. CDR3 protein: CASSLRSSRDTGELFF. CDR3 DNA sequence: TGTGCCAGCAGCTTAAGGTCTAGCCGGGACACCGGGGAGCTGTTTTTT.

The V and J genes are TRBV6-1 and TRBJ2-7, with 9 bases aligning to TRBD2. The V gene end was trimmed by 7 bases and the J gene end by 0 bases; junction bases not matched to a gene: 4. The V gene's germline CDR1 is MNHNS and CDR2 SASEGT. The CDR3 is 14 amino acids. CDR3 DNA: TGTGCCAGCATGAATAGCGGGAGCTCCTACGAGCAGTACTTC. Its translation is CASMNSGSSYEQYF.

The V gene is TRBV6-5, the J gene TRBJ2-5, with 8 bases aligning to TRBD1. The CDR3 totals 14 residues. CDR1 is MNHEY and CDR2 is SVGAGI in the germline V gene. Losses at the gene ends were 2 bases for V and 8 bases for J; bases not matched to a gene: 7. CDR3 DNA sequence: TGTGCCAGCAGTTACCCTGGGGCAGGGGGCACCCAGTACTTC. This gives the protein CASSYPGAGGTQYF.

The rearrangement links TRBV6-1 to TRBJ1-1, with D unclear. Between the trimmed V and J ends, which lost 9 bases and 2 bases, there was a span of 16 bases. Germline assignment: CDR1 MNHNS and CDR2 SASEGT. CDR3 length equals 14 residues. CDR3 sequence (DNA): TGTGCCAGTAGCGAACCGGGATATAACACTGAAGCTTTCTTT. Residues: CASSEPGYNTEAFF.